This TCR beta chain was captured by sequencing in a study of PD-L1 blockade in urothelial cancer. Study as a whole: Analyzed time points were 3 weeks (second dose) and 6 weeks after therapy began. Counts from blood samples showed a median of roughly 140,000 T cells.

Described time point: pretreatment peripheral blood. Sequencing was performed with immunoSEQ multiplex PCR; in TCRdb, only in-frame clones are kept and a portion is missing. Among fewer than 85,000 clones, around 84% were seen once, and the ten largest hold around a tenth. V was pared by 4 bases and J by 0 bases, with 13 bases between. CDR3 length: 15 amino acids. CDR1 and CDR2 (germline): SGHRS, YFSETQ. This clone was detected a few times. V and J are TRBV5-1 and TRBJ1-2, with a possible D match to TRBD1 (6 bases). Specimen: PBMCs, collected around atezolizumab (anti-PD-L1) treatment. The sequence derives from a woman aged 70 to 79 with urothelial cancer. CDR3 residues: CASSPGTTSNYGYTF. CDR3 DNA: TGCGCCAGCAGCCCTGGGACAACATCTAACTATGGCTACACCTTC.